This record looks at one T cell receptor beta chain sequence and its context. Its antigen is currently unknown. An end of the junction differs from the germline gene, which may be a read error. This sample was taken from a study of cytomegalovirus exposure and HLA in healthy donors. The PCR ran on 60 Vbeta and 13 Jbeta primers. TCRdb's table, derived via immunoSEQ multiplex PCR, lists solely in-frame clones and lacks some. The data contain some 110,000 clones, about 81% of them singletons. Study results and limitations: It was shown in a later analysis that HLA-associated TCR beta chains were more clonally expanded than other, equally common chains. In all likelihood, a cluster of highly shared sequence variants was a sequencing artifact. Presence/absence analyses treated sequencing depth as roughly uniform across donors. Previously analyzed data showed that most TCR beta V segments were productive at a frequency of about 87% or about 30%.

The germline V gene encodes CDR1 SGHDN and CDR2 FVKESK. CDR3 length: 12 residues. The V and J genes are TRBV14 and TRBJ2-7; TRBD2 matches 10 bases. Specimen: PBMCs. This TCR derives from a woman aged 25 to 39 in good health and CMV-seronegative. Written as DNA, the CDR3 is TGTGCCAGCAGCCAAGGGTCCCTAGCGGGAGACTTC. This codes for CASSQGSLAGDF.